This passage covers 21 T cell receptor beta chains from one sample sequenced in a study of technical replicates of blood from a handful of donors. This table comes from immunoSEQ multiplex PCR, and its TCRdb copy is limited to in-frame clones, with some not included. The sample consists of around 80,000 clones, roughly 98% of them appearing once. Sequencing used T cells isolated from PBMCs. All receptors come from a human donor in good health.

This chain links TRBV6-1 with TRBJ1-5; D gene unclear. The CDR3 spans 12 residues. V dropped 0 bases and J dropped 9 bases, with 6 bases sitting between them. Germline CDR1 reads MNHNS; CDR2 reads SASEGT. CDR3 DNA: TGTGCCAGCAGTGAAGCATATCGGCCCCAGCATTTT. Translating it yields CASSEAYRPQHF.

V usage is TRBV5-4 and J usage is TRBJ2-1; 9 bases map to TRBD2. The CDR3 is 16 residues long. Trimming removed 0 bases from V and 1 base from J; junction bases left unmatched: 2. The germline gives CDR1 SGHNT, CDR2 YYREEE (reference sequence). The CDR3 spells CASSLVAGGSYNEQFF. The CDR3 DNA reads TGTGCCAGCAGCTTGGTGGCGGGAGGGTCCTACAATGAGCAGTTCTTC. The whole variable domain, remainder taken from reference TRBV5-4 and TRBJ2-1, is ETGVTQSPTHLIKTRGQQVTLRCSSQSGHNTVSWYQQALGQGPQFIFQYYREEENGRGNFPPRFSGLQFPNYSSELNVNALELDDSALYLCASSLVAGGSYNEQFFGPGTRLTVL.

The chain uses TRBV27 and TRBJ1-6; no definite D call. Germline V CDR1 and CDR2: MNHEY, SMNVEV (reference sequence). The CDR3 runs to 12 residues. Trimming took 6 bases from V and 6 from J, leaving 6 bases between them. CDR3 nucleotide sequence: TGTGCCAGCAGGCAGTCTAATTCACCCCTCCACTTT. Protein: CASRQSNSPLHF.

The chain is built from TRBV18 and TRBJ2-1; unclear D gene. V was pared by 3 bases and J by 8 bases, with 11 bases between. CDR1 and CDR2 (germline): KGHSH, LQKENI. CDR3 size: 13 residues. The CDR3 region has the DNA TGTGCCAGCTCACCCACCCAGAGGCATGAGCAGTTCTTC. Its translation: CASSPTQRHEQFF.

The chain joins TRBV6-1 to TRBJ2-7, with 7 bases lining up with TRBD1. J was trimmed by 4 bases and V by 8 bases; bases with no gene match: 14. This CDR3 is built from 15 residues. CDR1 and CDR2 from the germline V gene are MNHNS and SASEGT. In DNA, the CDR3 is TGTGCCAGCGACCCCAGTGGGCCAGGGGGTTACGAGCAGTACTTC. Its translation is CASDPSGPGGYEQYF.

The chain has TRBV27 and TRBJ2-2, with 7 positions matching TRBD1. CDR1 is MNHEY, CDR2 SMNVEV, per germline (reference sequence). The CDR3 spans 14 residues. V shed 5 bases, J shed 4 bases, and the junction held 4 bases outside the gene matches. CDR3: CASSGTAVTGELFF. The CDR3 DNA is TGTGCCAGCAGTGGGACAGCGGTCACCGGGGAGCTGTTTTTT.

The gene calls are TRBV20-1 and TRBJ1-5; D call uncertain. Germline V CDR1 and CDR2: DFQATT, SNEGSKA (reference sequence). CDR3 length equals 11 residues. V was clipped by 0 bases and J by 13 bases, with 10 bases between them. In DNA form, the CDR3 reads TGCAGTGCTAGAGAGTTTAATAGACAGCATTTT. Protein: CSAREFNRQHF.

The J gene is TRBJ2-1, the V gene TRBV28; D unresolved. Germline CDR1 is MDHEN and CDR2 is SYDVKM. V was pared by 5 bases and J by 4 bases, with 15 bases between. The CDR3 contains 15 residues. CDR3 loop: CASSRLVESYNEQFF. CDR3 coding DNA: TGTGCCAGCAGTCGTCTCGTGGAGTCTTACAATGAGCAGTTCTTC. Variable domain in full (rest from reference TRBV28 and TRBJ2-1): DVKVTQSSRYLVKRTGEKVFLECVQDMDHENMFWYRQDPGLGLRLIYFSYDVKMKEKGDIPEGYSVSREKKERFSLILESASTNQTSMYLCASSRLVESYNEQFFGPGTRLTVL.

This chain links TRBV2 with TRBJ2-3; a weak D match, TRBD2 (6 bases). V dropped 2 bases and J dropped 0 bases, with 12 bases sitting between them. CDR1 SNHLY and CDR2 FYNNEI come from the germline V gene. This CDR3 comprises 16 residues. The CDR3 spells CASSESNSGSTDTQYF. The DNA for the CDR3 is TGTGCCAGCAGTGAAAGTAATAGCGGAAGCACAGATACGCAGTATTTT.

The V call is TRBV9, the J call TRBJ1-1, with 8 bases fitting TRBD1. Germline V CDR1 and CDR2: SGDLS, YYNGEE. V lost 3 bases, J lost 3 bases, and 1 base stayed unmatched. CDR3 length: 13 amino acids. CDR3 DNA sequence: TGTGCCAGCAGCGAGGACAGGGACACTGAAGCTTTCTTT. Protein sequence: CASSEDRDTEAFF.

The V and J genes are TRBV18 and TRBJ2-5; the match to TRBD2 covers 10 bases. Unmatched junction bases numbered 7, after V lost 6 bases and J lost 0 bases. The germline gives CDR1 KGHSH, CDR2 LQKENI. CDR3 size: 16 residues. The CDR3 spells CASSKRGLANQETQYF. CDR3 bases: TGTGCCAGCTCCAAACGGGGACTAGCGAACCAAGAGACCCAGTACTTC.

CDR3 bases: TGTGCCAGCAGCTTGGTGACCGGGGAATATGGCTACACCTTC. Translated, it gives CASSLVTGEYGYTF. V and J are TRBV5-6 and TRBJ1-2; D gene uncertain. The germline CDR1 and CDR2 sequences are SGHDT and YYEEEE. Trimming shortened V by 0 bases and J by 5 bases, and 11 bases separated the two germline ends. There are 14 residues in the CDR3.

The chain combines TRBV28 with TRBJ2-2, with 8 bases that match TRBD2. CDR3 length: 15 residues. Trimming cost V 5 bases and J 8 bases; bases outside gene matches: 10. Germline CDR1 is MDHEN and CDR2 is SYDVKM. This CDR3 is CASSRRAGGRGELFF. Written as DNA, the CDR3 is TGTGCCAGCAGTAGAAGGGCGGGAGGAAGAGGGGAGCTGTTTTTT. Together with reference TRBV28 and TRBJ2-2, the CDR3 gives the full variable domain: DVKVTQSSRYLVKRTGEKVFLECVQDMDHENMFWYRQDPGLGLRLIYFSYDVKMKEKGDIPEGYSVSREKKERFSLILESASTNQTSMYLCASSRRAGGRGELFFGEGSRLTVL.

This sequence joins TRBV16 and TRBJ1-2; D is uncertain. V lost 4 bases, J lost 8 bases, and 17 bases lay in between. Germline-derived CDR1 and CDR2 are KGHSY and FQNENV. The length of the CDR3 is 14 residues. The chain's CDR3 is CASSPRELSIGYTF. CDR3 sequence (DNA): TGTGCCAGCAGCCCTCGAGAGCTCTCTATAGGCTACACCTTC.

The chain carries TRBV7-8 and TRBJ2-2; D may be TRBD2 (6 bases). The CDR3 sequence is 14 residues long. The germline gives CDR1 SGHVS, CDR2 FQNEAQ. V was trimmed by 5 bases and J by 5 bases, leaving 12 bases between them. The chain's CDR3 is CASSVDAGTGELFF. CDR3 in DNA: TGTGCCAGCAGCGTAGACGCGGGGACCGGGGAGCTGTTTTTT.

The chain couples TRBV5-4 to TRBJ1-2, with a possible D match to TRBD1 (6 bases). Germline V gene sequence: CDR1 SGHNT, CDR2 YYREEE (reference sequence). Trimming removed 1 base at V and 6 bases at J, with 13 bases between. The CDR3 runs to 14 residues. CDR3 DNA: TGTGCCAGCAGCTTGTGGGACAAAATGCATGGCTACACCTTC. Protein: CASSLWDKMHGYTF. Using reference TRBV5-4 and TRBJ1-2 for the parts outside the CDR3, the full variable domain is ETGVTQSPTHLIKTRGQQVTLRCSSQSGHNTVSWYQQALGQGPQFIFQYYREEENGRGNFPPRFSGLQFPNYSSELNVNALELDDSALYLCASSLWDKMHGYTFGSGTRLTVV.

The rearrangement uses TRBV5-4 and TRBJ1-1; D uncertain. From germline, CDR1 is SGHNT and CDR2 YYREEE (reference sequence). CDR3 size: 12 residues. Trimming removed 2 bases from V and 4 bases from J, with 6 bases in between. The CDR3 is CASSFGLTEAFF. The DNA of the CDR3 is TGTGCCAGCAGCTTCGGACTCACTGAAGCTTTCTTT.

The gene calls are TRBV14 and TRBJ2-5; possible D gene TRBD1, 6 bases. CDR1 SGHDN and CDR2 FVKESK come from the germline V gene. The V end was cut by 6 bases, the J end by 5 bases, with 7 bases between. The CDR3 extends over 11 amino acids. The CDR3 region has the DNA TGTGCCAGCAGACAGGGCGAGACCCAGTACTTC. Translation gives CASRQGETQYF.

The chain employs TRBV27 and TRBJ2-1; 12 bases line up with TRBD2. This CDR3 comprises 15 residues. The junction had 8 bases not matched to a gene; V was cut back by 5 bases and J by 9 bases. CDR1 and CDR2 (germline): MNHEY, SMNVEV (reference sequence). DNA for the CDR3: TGTGCCAGCAGTCCATCGACTAGCGGGGGAAGTGAGCAGTTCTTC. Translating gives CASSPSTSGGSEQFF.

V is TRBV5-1 and J is TRBJ1-2; weak D call: TRBD1 (5 bases). This CDR3 is 14 amino acids long. V was cut by 4 bases and J by 5 bases, with 15 bases left in between. The germline V gene has CDR1 SGHRS and CDR2 YFSETQ. CDR3 coding DNA: TGCGCCAGCAGCATCCAGCTGGGGGGGTATGGCTACACCTTC. Translating gives CASSIQLGGYGYTF.

The chain combines TRBV9 with TRBJ2-3, with 8 positions matching TRBD2. V shed 3 bases, J shed 2 bases, and the junction held 5 bases outside the gene matches. The germline V gene has CDR1 SGDLS and CDR2 YYNGEE. The CDR3 has 15 amino acids. CDR3 sequence (DNA): TGTGCCAGCAGCGAAAGCGGGGGCCCCACAGATACGCAGTATTTT. It translates to CASSESGGPTDTQYF.